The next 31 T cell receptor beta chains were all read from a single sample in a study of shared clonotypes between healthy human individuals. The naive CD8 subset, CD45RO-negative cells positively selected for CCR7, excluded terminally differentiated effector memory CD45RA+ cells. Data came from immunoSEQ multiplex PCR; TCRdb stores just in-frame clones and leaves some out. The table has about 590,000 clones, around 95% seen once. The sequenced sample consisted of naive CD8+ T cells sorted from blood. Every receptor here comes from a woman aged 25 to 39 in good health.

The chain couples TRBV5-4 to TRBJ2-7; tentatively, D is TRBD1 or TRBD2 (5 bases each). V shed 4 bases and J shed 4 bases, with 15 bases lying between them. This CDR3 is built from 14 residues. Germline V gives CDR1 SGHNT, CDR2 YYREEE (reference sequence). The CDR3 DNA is TGTGCCAGCAGCCCCCCCGGGACCGGTTACGAGCAGTACTTC. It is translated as CASSPPGTGYEQYF. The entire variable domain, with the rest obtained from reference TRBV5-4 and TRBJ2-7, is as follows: ETGVTQSPTHLIKTRGQQVTLRCSSQSGHNTVSWYQQALGQGPQFIFQYYREEENGRGNFPPRFSGLQFPNYSSELNVNALELDDSALYLCASSPPGTGYEQYFGPGTRLTVT.

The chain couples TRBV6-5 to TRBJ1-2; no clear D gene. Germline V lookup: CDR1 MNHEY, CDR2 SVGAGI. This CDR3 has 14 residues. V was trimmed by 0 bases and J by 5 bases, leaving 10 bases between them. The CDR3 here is CASSYSFGIYGYTF. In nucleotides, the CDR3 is TGTGCCAGCAGTTACTCGTTTGGGATTTATGGCTACACCTTC.

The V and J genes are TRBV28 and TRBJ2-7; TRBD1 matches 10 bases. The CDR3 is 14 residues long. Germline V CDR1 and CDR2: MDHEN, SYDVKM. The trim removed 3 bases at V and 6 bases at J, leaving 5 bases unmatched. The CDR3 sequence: CASSFRDRGGEQYF. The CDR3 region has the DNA TGTGCCAGCAGTTTTCGGGACAGGGGAGGCGAGCAGTACTTC.

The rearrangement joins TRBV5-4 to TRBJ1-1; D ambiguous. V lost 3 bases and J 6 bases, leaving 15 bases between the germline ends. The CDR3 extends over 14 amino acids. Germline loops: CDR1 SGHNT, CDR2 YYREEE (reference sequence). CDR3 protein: CASSSPGSDPEAFF. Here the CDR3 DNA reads TGTGCCAGCAGCTCTCCGGGGAGTGACCCTGAAGCTTTCTTT.

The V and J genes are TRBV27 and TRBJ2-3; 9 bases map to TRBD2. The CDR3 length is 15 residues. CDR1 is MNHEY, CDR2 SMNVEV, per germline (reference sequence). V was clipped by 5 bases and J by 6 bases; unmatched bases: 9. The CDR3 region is CASSPLAGMTDTQYF. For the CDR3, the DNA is TGTGCCAGCAGTCCGCTAGCGGGAATGACGGATACGCAGTATTTT.

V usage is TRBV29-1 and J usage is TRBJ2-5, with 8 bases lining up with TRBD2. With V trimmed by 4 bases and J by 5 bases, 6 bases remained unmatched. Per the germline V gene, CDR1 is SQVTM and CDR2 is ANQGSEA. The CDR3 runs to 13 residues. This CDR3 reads CSVVQGGGETQYF. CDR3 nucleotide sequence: TGCAGCGTTGTACAGGGCGGGGGGGAGACCCAGTACTTC.

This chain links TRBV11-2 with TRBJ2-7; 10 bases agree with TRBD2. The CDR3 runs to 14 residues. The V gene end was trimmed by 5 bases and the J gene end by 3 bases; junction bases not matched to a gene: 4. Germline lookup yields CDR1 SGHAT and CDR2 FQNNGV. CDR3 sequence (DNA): TGTGCCAGCAGCGCGGGACTAGCGAACTACGAGCAGTACTTC. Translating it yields CASSAGLANYEQYF.

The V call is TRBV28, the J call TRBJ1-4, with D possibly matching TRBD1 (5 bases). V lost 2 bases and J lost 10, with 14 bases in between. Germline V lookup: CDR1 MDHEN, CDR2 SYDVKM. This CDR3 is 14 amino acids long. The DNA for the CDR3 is TGTGCCAGCAGTTTACTCGACAGTCACGGAAAACTGTTTTTT. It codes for CASSLLDSHGKLFF. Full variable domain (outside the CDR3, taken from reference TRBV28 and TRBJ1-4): DVKVTQSSRYLVKRTGEKVFLECVQDMDHENMFWYRQDPGLGLRLIYFSYDVKMKEKGDIPEGYSVSREKKERFSLILESASTNQTSMYLCASSLLDSHGKLFFGSGTQLSVL.

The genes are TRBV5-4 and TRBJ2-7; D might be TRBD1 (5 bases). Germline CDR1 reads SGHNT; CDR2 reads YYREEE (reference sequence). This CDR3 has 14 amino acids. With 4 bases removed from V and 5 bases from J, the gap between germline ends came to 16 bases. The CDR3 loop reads CASSPSRVVHEQYF. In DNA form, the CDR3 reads TGTGCCAGCAGCCCCTCCAGGGTAGTCCACGAGCAGTACTTC.

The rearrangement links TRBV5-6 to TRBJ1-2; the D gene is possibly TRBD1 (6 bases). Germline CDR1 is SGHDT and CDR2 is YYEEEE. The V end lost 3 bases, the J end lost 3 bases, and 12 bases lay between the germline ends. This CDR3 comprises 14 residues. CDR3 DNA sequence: TGTGCCAGCAGCTGGGACAAGGCGCACTATGGCTACACCTTC. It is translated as CASSWDKAHYGYTF.

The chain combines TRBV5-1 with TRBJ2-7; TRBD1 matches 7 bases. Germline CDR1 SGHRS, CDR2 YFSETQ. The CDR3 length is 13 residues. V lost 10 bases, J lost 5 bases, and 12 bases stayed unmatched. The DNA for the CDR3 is TGCGCCTCCAAGGCGGACAGGCGGAACGAGCAGTACTTC. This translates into CASKADRRNEQYF. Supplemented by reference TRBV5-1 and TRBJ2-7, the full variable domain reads KAGVTQTPRYLIKTRGQQVTLSCSPISGHRSVSWYQQTPGQGLQFLFEYFSETQRNKGNFPGRFSGRQFSNSRSEMNVSTLELGDSALYLCASKADRRNEQYFGPGTRLTVT.

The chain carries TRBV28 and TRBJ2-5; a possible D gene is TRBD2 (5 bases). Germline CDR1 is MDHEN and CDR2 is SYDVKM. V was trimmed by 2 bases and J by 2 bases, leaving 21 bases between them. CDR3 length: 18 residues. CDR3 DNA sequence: TGTGCCAGCAGTTTAATTCCAGGAAGTCGGGGTTTTCAAGAGACCCAGTACTTC. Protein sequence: CASSLIPGSRGFQETQYF.

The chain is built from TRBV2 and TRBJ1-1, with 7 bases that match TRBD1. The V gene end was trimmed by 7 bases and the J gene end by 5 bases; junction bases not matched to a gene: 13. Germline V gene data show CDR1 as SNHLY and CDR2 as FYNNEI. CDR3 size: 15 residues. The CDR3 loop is CASILRGGGSTEAFF. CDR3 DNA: TGTGCCAGCATCCTCAGGGGGGGTGGTAGTACTGAAGCTTTCTTT.

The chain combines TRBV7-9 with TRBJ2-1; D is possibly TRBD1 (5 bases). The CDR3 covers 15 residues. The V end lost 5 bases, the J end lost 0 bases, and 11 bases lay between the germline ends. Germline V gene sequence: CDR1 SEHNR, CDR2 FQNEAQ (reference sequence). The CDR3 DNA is TGTGCCAGCAGCACCCAGGGAAGCTCCTACAATGAGCAGTTCTTC. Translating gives CASSTQGSSYNEQFF.

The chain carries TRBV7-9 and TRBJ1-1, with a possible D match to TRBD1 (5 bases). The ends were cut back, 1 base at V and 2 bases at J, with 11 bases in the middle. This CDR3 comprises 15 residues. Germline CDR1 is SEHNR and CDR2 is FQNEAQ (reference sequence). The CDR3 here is CASSLGRGINTEAFF. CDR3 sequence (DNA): TGTGCCAGCAGCTTAGGGAGGGGCATCAACACTGAAGCTTTCTTT.

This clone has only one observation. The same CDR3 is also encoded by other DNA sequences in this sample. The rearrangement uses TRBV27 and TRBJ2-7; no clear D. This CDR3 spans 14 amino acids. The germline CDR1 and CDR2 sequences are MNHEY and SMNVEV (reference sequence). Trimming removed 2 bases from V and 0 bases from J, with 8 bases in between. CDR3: CASSLVGSSYEQYF. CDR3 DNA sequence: TGTGCCAGCAGTTTAGTAGGTAGCTCCTACGAGCAGTACTTC.

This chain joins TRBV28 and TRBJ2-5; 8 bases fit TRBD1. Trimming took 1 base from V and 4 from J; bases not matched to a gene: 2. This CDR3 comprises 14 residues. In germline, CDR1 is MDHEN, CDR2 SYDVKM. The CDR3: CASSLYDRGETQYF. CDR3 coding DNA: TGTGCCAGCAGTTTATACGACAGGGGAGAGACCCAGTACTTC.

In nucleotides, the CDR3 is TGTGCCAGCAGTGAATGGGGGGGGTACAATGAGCAGTTCTTC. It codes for CASSEWGGYNEQFF. The chain links TRBV25-1 to TRBJ2-1; 7 bases align to TRBD2. The J segment lost 4 bases and the V segment lost 1 base, leaving 1 base of the junction unmatched. The CDR3 length is 14 residues. Germline V gives CDR1 MGHDK, CDR2 SYGVNS.

The CDR3 nucleotides are TGTGCCAGCAGTCCAGACCCGGGGGGCGACCGCTATGGCTACACCTTC. Amino acids: CASSPDPGGDRYGYTF. The chain couples TRBV5-6 to TRBJ1-2; a weak D match, TRBD1 (6 bases). V lost 5 bases and J lost 4, with 21 bases in between. From germline, CDR1 is SGHDT and CDR2 YYEEEE. The CDR3 is 16 residues long.

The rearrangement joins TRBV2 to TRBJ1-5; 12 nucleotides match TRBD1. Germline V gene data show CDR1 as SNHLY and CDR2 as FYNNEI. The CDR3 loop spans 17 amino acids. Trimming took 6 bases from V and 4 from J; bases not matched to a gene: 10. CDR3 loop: CASSNTGTGGWNQPQHF. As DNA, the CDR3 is TGTGCCAGCAGCAATACCGGGACAGGGGGCTGGAATCAGCCCCAGCATTTT. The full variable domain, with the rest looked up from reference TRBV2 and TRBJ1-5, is EPEVTQTPSHQVTQMGQEVILRCVPISNHLYFYWYRQILGQKVEFLVSFYNNEISEKSEIFDDQFSVERPDGSNFTLKIRSTKLEDSAMYFCASSNTGTGGWNQPQHFGDGTRLSIL.

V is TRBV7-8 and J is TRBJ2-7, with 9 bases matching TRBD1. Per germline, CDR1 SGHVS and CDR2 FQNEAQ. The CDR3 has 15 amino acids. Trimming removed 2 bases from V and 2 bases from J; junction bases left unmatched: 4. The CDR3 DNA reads TGTGCCAGCAGCTTATTGACAGGGGGTCCCTACGAGCAGTACTTC. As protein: CASSLLTGGPYEQYF.

CDR3 bases: TGCGCCAGCAGTGAGCTCTCGGGTGTAAACACTGAAGCTTTCTTT. Its protein product is CASSELSGVNTEAFF. This chain uses TRBV10-1 with TRBJ1-1; the D is unclear. V lost 2 bases, J lost 2 bases, and 12 bases lay in between. The germline gives CDR1 WNHNN, CDR2 SYGVQD (reference sequence). The CDR3 covers 15 residues.

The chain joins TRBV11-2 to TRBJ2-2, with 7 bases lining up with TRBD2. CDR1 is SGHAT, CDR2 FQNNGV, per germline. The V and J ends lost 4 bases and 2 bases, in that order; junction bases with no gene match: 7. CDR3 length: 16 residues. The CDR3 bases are TGTGCCAGCAGCTACGGGCTAGCGGAAAACACCGGGGAGCTGTTTTTT. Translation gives CASSYGLAENTGELFF. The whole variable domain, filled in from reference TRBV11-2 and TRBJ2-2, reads EAGVAQSPRYKIIEKRQSVAFWCNPISGHATLYWYQQILGQGPKLLIQFQNNGVVDDSQLPKDRFSAERLKGVDSTLKIQPAKLEDSAVYLCASSYGLAENTGELFFGEGSRLTVL.

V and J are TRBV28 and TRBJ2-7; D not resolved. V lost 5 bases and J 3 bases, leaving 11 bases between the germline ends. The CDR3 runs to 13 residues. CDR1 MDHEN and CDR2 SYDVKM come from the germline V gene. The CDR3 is CASSGLENYEQYF. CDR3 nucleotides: TGTGCCAGCAGTGGTTTGGAAAACTACGAGCAGTACTTC. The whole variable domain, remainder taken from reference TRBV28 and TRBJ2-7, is DVKVTQSSRYLVKRTGEKVFLECVQDMDHENMFWYRQDPGLGLRLIYFSYDVKMKEKGDIPEGYSVSREKKERFSLILESASTNQTSMYLCASSGLENYEQYFGPGTRLTVT.

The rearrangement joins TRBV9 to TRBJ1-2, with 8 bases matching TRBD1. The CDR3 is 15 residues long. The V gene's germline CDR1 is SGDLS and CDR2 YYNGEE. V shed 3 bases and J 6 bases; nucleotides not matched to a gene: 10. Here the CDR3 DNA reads TGTGCCAGCAGCGGATTCCCAGGGGGCGCGGATGGCTACACCTTC. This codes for CASSGFPGGADGYTF.

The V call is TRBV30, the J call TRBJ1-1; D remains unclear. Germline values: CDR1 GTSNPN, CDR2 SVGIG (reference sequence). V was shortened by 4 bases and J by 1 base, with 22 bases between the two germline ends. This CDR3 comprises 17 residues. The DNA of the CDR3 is TGTGCCTGGATATTAGGTCTTTCGTTGGAATCGAACACTGAAGCTTTCTTT. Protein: CAWILGLSLESNTEAFF.

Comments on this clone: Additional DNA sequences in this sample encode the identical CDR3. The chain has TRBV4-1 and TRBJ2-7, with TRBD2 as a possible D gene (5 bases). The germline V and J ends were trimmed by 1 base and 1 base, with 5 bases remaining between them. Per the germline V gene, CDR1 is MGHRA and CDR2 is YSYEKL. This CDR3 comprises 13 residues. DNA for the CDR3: TGCGCCAGCAGCCAAGGAGGGTCCTACGAGCAGTACTTC. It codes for CASSQGGSYEQYF.

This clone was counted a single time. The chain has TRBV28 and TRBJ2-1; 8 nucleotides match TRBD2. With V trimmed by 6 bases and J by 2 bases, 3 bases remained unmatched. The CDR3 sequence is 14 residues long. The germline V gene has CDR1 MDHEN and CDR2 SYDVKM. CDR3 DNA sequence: TGTGCCAGCAGCCTGACTAGCGCCTACAATGAGCAGTTCTTC. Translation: CASSLTSAYNEQFF.

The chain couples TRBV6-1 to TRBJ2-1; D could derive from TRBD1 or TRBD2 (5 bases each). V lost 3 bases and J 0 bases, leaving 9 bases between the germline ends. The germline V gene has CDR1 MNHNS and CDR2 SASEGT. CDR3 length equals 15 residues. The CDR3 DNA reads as TGTGCCAGCAGTGACGGGACCATCTCCTACAATGAGCAGTTCTTC. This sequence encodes CASSDGTISYNEQFF.

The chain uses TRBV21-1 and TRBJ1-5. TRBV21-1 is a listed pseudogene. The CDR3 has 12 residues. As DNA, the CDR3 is TGTGCCAGCAGCAGTATTTCCCGTCCCCAGCATTTT. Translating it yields CASSSISRPQHF.

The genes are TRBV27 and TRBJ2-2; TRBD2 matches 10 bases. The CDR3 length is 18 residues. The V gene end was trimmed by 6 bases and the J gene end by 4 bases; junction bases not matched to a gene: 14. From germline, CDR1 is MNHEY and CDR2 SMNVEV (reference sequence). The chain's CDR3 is CASSYTSPSGSITGELFF. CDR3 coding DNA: TGTGCCAGCAGCTACACTTCCCCTAGCGGGAGTATCACCGGGGAGCTGTTTTTT.